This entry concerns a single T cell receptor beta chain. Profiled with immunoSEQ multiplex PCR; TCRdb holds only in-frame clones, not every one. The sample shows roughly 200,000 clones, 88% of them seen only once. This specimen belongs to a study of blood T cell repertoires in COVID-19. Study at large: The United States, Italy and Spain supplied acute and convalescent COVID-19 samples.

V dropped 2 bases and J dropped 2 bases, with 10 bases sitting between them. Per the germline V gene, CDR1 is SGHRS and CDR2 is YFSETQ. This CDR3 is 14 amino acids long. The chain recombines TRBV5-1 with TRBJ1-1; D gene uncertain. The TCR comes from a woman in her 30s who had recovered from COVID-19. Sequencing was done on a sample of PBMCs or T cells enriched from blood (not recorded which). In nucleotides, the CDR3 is TGCGCCAGCAGCTTTTCGGGAGGAAACACTGAAGCTTTCTTT. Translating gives CASSFSGGNTEAFF.